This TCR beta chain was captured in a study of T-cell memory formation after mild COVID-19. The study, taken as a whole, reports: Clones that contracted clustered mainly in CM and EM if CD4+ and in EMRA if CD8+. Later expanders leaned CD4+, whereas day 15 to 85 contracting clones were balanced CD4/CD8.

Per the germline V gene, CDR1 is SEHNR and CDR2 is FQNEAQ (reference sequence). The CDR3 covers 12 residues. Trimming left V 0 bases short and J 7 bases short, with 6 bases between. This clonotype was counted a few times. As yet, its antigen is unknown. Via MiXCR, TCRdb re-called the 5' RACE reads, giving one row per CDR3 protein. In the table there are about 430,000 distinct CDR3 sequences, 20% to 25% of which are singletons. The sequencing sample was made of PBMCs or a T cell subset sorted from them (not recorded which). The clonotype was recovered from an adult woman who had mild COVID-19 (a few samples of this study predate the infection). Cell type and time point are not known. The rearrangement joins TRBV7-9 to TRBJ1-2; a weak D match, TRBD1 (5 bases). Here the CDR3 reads CASSLAGAGYTF. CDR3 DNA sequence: TGTGCCAGCAGCTTAGCCGGGGCTGGCTACACCTTC.